A single sample gave rise to the 15 T cell receptor beta chains below, sequenced in a study of sequential checkpoint blockade in melanoma. Repertoires were generated with immunoSEQ multiplex PCR, while TCRdb's copy carries only in-frame clones and drops some. The table shows approximately 34,000 clones, with 84% occurring only once. Treatment in this sample: randomized to nivolumab then ipilimumab (arm A) or the reverse (arm B). Source: CD8+ T cells sorted from blood (inferred from file names), taken from a patient given nivolumab and ipilimumab in sequence. The receptor source for this set is a human donor with melanoma.

This clone was seen only a few times. The V and J genes are TRBV7-7 and TRBJ2-5, with 8 bases that match TRBD2. CDR3 size: 14 residues. Germline V CDR1 and CDR2: SSHAT, FNYEAQ (reference sequence). The junction had 8 bases not matched to a gene; V was cut back by 4 bases and J by 7 bases. For the CDR3, the DNA is TGTGCCAGCAGCTCCCCGGGAGGGCCGGGGACCCAGTACTTC. The encoded protein is CASSSPGGPGTQYF.

This chain connects TRBV27 to TRBJ1-5, with D tentatively TRBD1 (5 bases). Looked up from germline, CDR1 is MNHEY and CDR2 is SMNVEV (reference sequence). The CDR3 extends over 14 amino acids. Trimming removed 5 bases from V and 6 bases from J, with 14 bases in between. The CDR3 protein is CASSGHEGGQPQHF. In nucleotides, the CDR3 is TGTGCCAGCAGTGGACATGAGGGAGGTCAGCCCCAGCATTTT.

In its sample, this clone is medium-sized. The chain uses TRBV18 and TRBJ1-3; 7 positions agree with TRBD1. This CDR3 region has 19 residues. V lost 5 bases, J lost 8 bases, and 24 bases stayed unmatched. Germline V gene sequence: CDR1 KGHSH, CDR2 LQKENI. The CDR3 here is CASSSRDPGQRAGIDTIYF. CDR3 bases: TGTGCCAGCTCATCCAGAGACCCGGGACAGAGGGCTGGAATAGACACCATATATTTT.

This sequence joins TRBV19 and TRBJ2-7; 9 bases match TRBD1. V trimming: 4 bases; J trimming: 5 bases; junction bases outside the gene matches: 3. This CDR3 spans 13 amino acids. Germline CDR1 is LNHDA and CDR2 is SQIVND (reference sequence). In DNA, the CDR3 is TGTGCCAGTAGTAACAGGGGGCTCAACGAGCAGTACTTC. Translating it yields CASSNRGLNEQYF.

This clone was seen more than once but under ten times. The rearrangement uses TRBV30 and TRBJ2-1; no reliable D call. Trimming cost V 2 bases and J 8 bases, with 16 bases left between them. The CDR3 sequence is 14 residues long. From germline, CDR1 is GTSNPN and CDR2 SVGIG (reference sequence). CDR3 coding DNA: TGTGCCTGGAGTTCCATACCCAGAAACGATGAGCAGTTCTTC. It translates to CAWSSIPRNDEQFF.

V gene TRBV6-4 combines with J gene TRBJ2-3; D gene unclear. The CDR3 spans 16 residues. V was clipped by 0 bases and J by 0 bases, with 10 bases between them. Germline V lookup: CDR1 MRHNA, CDR2 SNTAGT. The chain's CDR3 is CASSDSPHTSTDTQYF. In DNA form, the CDR3 reads TGTGCCAGCAGTGACTCTCCTCATACTAGCACAGATACGCAGTATTTT.

This chain joins TRBV4-2 and TRBJ2-1, with 10 bases aligning to TRBD2. Germline assignment: CDR1 LGHNA and CDR2 YNFKEQ. The ends lost 5 bases at V and 3 bases at J; junction bases unmatched: 7. The CDR3 extends over 16 amino acids. The CDR3, as DNA: TGTGCCAGCAGCTCCGAGCGGGAGGGGCTCTACAATGAGCAGTTCTTC. This encodes CASSSEREGLYNEQFF.

The V gene is TRBV27, the J gene TRBJ2-7, with 7 nucleotides matching TRBD1. J lost 3 bases, V lost 3 bases, and 8 bases had no gene match. The germline CDR1 and CDR2 sequences are MNHEY and SMNVEV (reference sequence). This CDR3 has 15 residues. CDR3 protein: CASSFSGTAYYEQYF. In DNA form, the CDR3 reads TGTGCCAGCAGTTTCTCCGGGACAGCTTACTACGAGCAGTACTTC.

V and J are TRBV28 and TRBJ2-3, with a weak D call TRBD2 (6 bases). The ends were cut back, 8 bases at V and 1 base at J, with 16 bases in the middle. The CDR3 length is 15 residues. CDR1 is MDHEN, CDR2 SYDVKM, per germline. The CDR3 nucleotides are TGTGCCAGCGGCGGGGAGGAGGGAGGCACAGATACGCAGTATTTT. It codes for CASGGEEGGTDTQYF.

This chain uses TRBV7-9 with TRBJ1-6; perhaps TRBD1 as D (5 bases). This CDR3 is built from 16 residues. Trimming cost V 3 bases and J 5 bases, with 14 bases left between them. In germline, CDR1 is SEHNR, CDR2 FQNEAQ (reference sequence). DNA of the CDR3: TGTGCCAGCAGCTTCAGCTGGACACCTGATAATTCACCCCTCCACTTT. Translating gives CASSFSWTPDNSPLHF. The full variable domain, its missing parts supplied by reference TRBV7-9 and TRBJ1-6, is DTGVSQNPRHKITKRGQNVTFRCDPISEHNRLYWYRQTLGQGPEFLTYFQNEAQLEKSRLLSDRFSAERPKGSFSTLEIQRTEQGDSAMYLCASSFSWTPDNSPLHFGNGTRLTVT.

The gene calls are TRBV7-9 and TRBJ2-6, with no clear D. Germline loops: CDR1 SEHNR, CDR2 FQNEAQ (reference sequence). V was trimmed by 5 bases and J by 0 bases, leaving 11 bases between them. The CDR3 spans 16 residues. CDR3 loop: CASSNVPSSGANVLTF. In DNA form, the CDR3 reads TGTGCCAGCAGCAACGTACCGAGCTCTGGGGCCAACGTCCTGACTTTC.

V and J are TRBV19 and TRBJ2-3, with D perhaps TRBD2 (5 bases). V was clipped by 4 bases and J by 2 bases, with 13 bases between them. The CDR3 has 15 residues. CDR1 is LNHDA and CDR2 is SQIVND in the germline V gene (reference sequence). Here the CDR3 DNA reads TGTGCCAGTAGTACATGGACTGCTTCCACAGATACGCAGTATTTT. Its protein product is CASSTWTASTDTQYF.

The gene calls are TRBV13 and TRBJ2-7; TRBD2 matches at 8 bases. The junction had 3 bases not matched to a gene; V was cut back by 5 bases and J by 3 bases. Germline lookup yields CDR1 PRHDT and CDR2 FYEKMQ (reference sequence). CDR3 length: 13 amino acids. CDR3 nucleotide sequence: TGTGCCAGCAGCGCGGGGGGAATCTACGAGCAGTACTTC. Protein: CASSAGGIYEQYF.

V usage is TRBV11-1 and J usage is TRBJ2-7, with D unclear. Trimming pared 5 bases from V and 7 bases from J, leaving 12 bases between. This CDR3 region has 12 residues. CDR1 is SGHAT and CDR2 is FQDESV in the germline V gene (reference sequence). CDR3 protein: CASSPDAREQYF. CDR3 coding DNA: TGTGCCAGCAGCCCAGACGCGAGGGAGCAGTACTTC.

The chain is built from TRBV6-5 and TRBJ2-2; a weak D match, TRBD1 (6 bases). The germline V gene encodes CDR1 MNHEY and CDR2 SVGAGI. V lost 6 bases, J lost 2 bases, and 13 bases lay in between. The CDR3 covers 15 residues. The CDR3 nucleotides are TGTGCCAGCAGATTGGACAGATCCAACACCGGGGAGCTGTTTTTT. It codes for CASRLDRSNTGELFF.